A single sample gave rise to the 8 T cell receptor beta chains below, sequenced in a study of T-cell memory formation after mild COVID-19. TCRdb re-called the 5' RACE reads through MiXCR, storing one row per CDR3 protein. Of about half a million distinct CDR3 sequences listed, approximately 18% were seen once; the top ten hold more than 9%. Sequences were obtained from PBMCs or a T cell subset sorted from them (not recorded which). All receptors derive from an adult woman who had mild COVID-19 (a few samples of this study predate the infection). Cell type and time point are not known.

The chain links TRBV7-2 to TRBJ2-1, with 9 positions matching TRBD2. CDR3 length: 15 amino acids. V was clipped by 2 bases and J by 7 bases; unmatched bases: 6. The germline V gene encodes CDR1 SGHTA and CDR2 FQGNSA. This CDR3 reads CASSLQAGGLNEQFF. In DNA form, the CDR3 reads TGTGCCAGCAGCTTACAAGCGGGGGGCCTAAATGAGCAGTTCTTC.

This clonotype was observed a single time. The J gene is TRBJ2-5, the V gene TRBV5-4, with 7 bases matching TRBD2. CDR1 and CDR2 from the germline V gene are SGHNT and YYREEE (reference sequence). This CDR3 comprises 15 residues. V was clipped by 0 bases and J by 1 base; unmatched bases: 3. CDR3 sequence reads: CASSLDPGGQETQYF. DNA for the CDR3: TGTGCCAGCAGCTTGGACCCGGGGGGCCAAGAGACCCAGTACTTC.

The genes are TRBV19 and TRBJ2-3; D perhaps matches TRBD2 (6 bases). The V and J ends lost 5 bases and 10 bases respectively, with 10 bases between them. The CDR3 has 11 amino acids. The germline V gene encodes CDR1 LNHDA and CDR2 SQIVND (reference sequence). In DNA form, the CDR3 reads TGTGCCAGTAGTGGAGGGTCTGCGCAGTATTTT. This sequence encodes CASSGGSAQYF.

This clonotype was seen more than once but under ten times. The chain employs TRBV27 and TRBJ1-4; D unresolved. The CDR3 runs 13 residues. Germline V lookup: CDR1 MNHEY, CDR2 SMNVEV (reference sequence). The ends were cut back, 0 bases at V and 8 bases at J, with 7 bases in the middle. The CDR3 coding sequence is TGTGCCAGCAGTTTATCTGGTCCCGAAAAACTGTTTTTT. Amino acids: CASSLSGPEKLFF.

The chain recombines TRBV6-1 with TRBJ1-1, with 7 bases aligning to TRBD1. V gave up 5 bases and J gave up 1 base; unmatched junction bases: 10. CDR1 and CDR2 from the germline V gene are MNHNS and SASEGT. The CDR3 is made up of 16 amino acids. In DNA, the CDR3 is TGTGCCAGCAGTCAGGGGGGGCCGGGGCCGAACACTGAAGCTTTCTTT. Protein sequence: CASSQGGPGPNTEAFF.

To note about this clonotype: Relative to the germline gene, one junction end is altered; a read error may explain this. The chain uses TRBV7-6 and TRBJ2-3; TRBD1 is a possible D gene (5 bases). This CDR3 spans 15 amino acids. Germline V gene lookup returns CDR1 SGHVS and CDR2 FNYEAQ. The CDR3 loop is CASGLLGAFTDTQYF. CDR3 DNA: TGTGCCAGCGGCTTATTAGGGGCGTTCACAGATACGCAGTATTTT.

DNA of the CDR3: TGTGCCAGCAGCCAAAGTGACAGGGGAGAGACCCAGTACTTC. Its protein product is CASSQSDRGETQYF. The genes are TRBV4-2 and TRBJ2-5, with TRBD1 matching over 8 bases. Looked up from germline, CDR1 is LGHNA and CDR2 is YNFKEQ. Unmatched junction bases numbered 3, after V lost 2 bases and J lost 4 bases. The CDR3 totals 14 residues.

This clonotype has a handful of counts. The chain couples TRBV30 to TRBJ2-4; tentatively, D is TRBD2 (6 bases). CDR1 GTSNPN and CDR2 SVGIG come from the germline V gene (reference sequence). The CDR3 totals 15 residues. The V and J ends lost 0 bases and 0 bases respectively, with 9 bases between them. The CDR3 coding sequence is TGTGCCTGGAGTGTGGGACTCTTAGCCAAAAACATTCAGTACTTC. Protein product: CAWSVGLLAKNIQYF.